This record looks at one T cell receptor (beta chain) sequence and its context. The antigen remains unidentified. Extracted RNA was reverse transcribed, and the resulting cDNA served as sequencing template. TCRdb's table, derived via immunoSEQ multiplex PCR, lists solely in-frame clones and lacks some. The sample consists of more than 110,000 clones, roughly four fifths of them appearing once. As to treatment: oral pan-JAK inhibitor, 5-10 mg twice daily. The sample belongs to a study of CD8+ T cells in alopecia areata. Study outcomes and limitations: Many expanded lesional clones remained in scalp and blood on tofacitinib. Tofacitinib delivered significant drops in scalp clonality and in expanded CD8+ clones among the top 100.

V shed 4 bases, J shed 1 base, and the junction held 9 bases outside the gene matches. The CDR3 covers 17 residues. Germline CDR1 reads SGHVS; CDR2 reads FNYEAQ. This rearrangement joins TRBV7-6 to TRBJ2-5, with 10 nucleotides matching TRBD2. The sample in question was CD8+ T cells sorted from blood, obtained at week 4, from a patient treated with tofacitinib. This TCR came from a human donor with alopecia areata. Here the CDR3 DNA reads TGTGCCAGCAGCTCCCCTACTAGCGGGGACGCCCAAGAGACCCAGTACTTC. It translates to CASSSPTSGDAQETQYF.